The rows below give T cell receptor beta chains drawn from one sample of a study of CD4 T cells in relation to SARS-CoV-2 and coronaviruses. Data came from immunoSEQ multiplex PCR; TCRdb stores just in-frame clones and leaves some out. This sample has some 42,000 clones, with roughly 88% found just once. The sample was memory CD4+ T cells from PBMCs. The receptors originated from an adult with COVID-19. Both conserved end residues are trimmed from each CDR3. Some rows mark clone size as missing; the rest say once, few, many or name a class of expanded clone.

clone size,J gene,V gene,CDR3 protein
.,TRBJ1-3,TRBV30,AWSVLGGITDTIY
few,TRBJ1-5,TRBV27,ASSFYSRAGNQPQH
.,TRBJ2-1,TRBV25-1,ASSGQESYNEQF
.,TRBJ1-6,TRBV7-8,ASSLAGGNSPLH
.,TRBJ2-7,TRBV28,ASSLFSGQLPHEQY
.,TRBJ2-7,TRBV30,AWSVQGSYEQY
.,TRBJ2-1,TRBV7-3,ASSLNRGGSGGAINEQF
.,TRBJ2-2,TRBV3-1/TRBV3-2,ASERGPGELF
.,TRBJ2-1,TRBV5-4,ASTSGGLTRGNEQF
.,TRBJ2-1,TRBV20-1,SASVRLAGAGGEQF
.,TRBJ2-5,TRBV6-6,ASSYSPRQETQY
.,TRBJ2-5,TRBV15,ATSFGVVEIQY
.,TRBJ1-1,TRBV21-1,ASSKVEAVGAF
.,TRBJ1-2,TRBV12-3/TRBV12-4,ASSLGTVDGT
.,TRBJ2-5,TRBV9,ASSSSGGGPETQY
once,TRBJ1-3,TRBV5-4,ASSSTGPGNTIY
few,TRBJ2-6,TRBV28,ASSLPASGANVLT
.,TRBJ2-7,TRBV12-5,ASGLGGTLSYEQY
.,TRBJ1-2,TRBV23-1,ASSQIYRGARGYT
.,TRBJ2-3,TRBV19,ASRLAGLGGDTQY
.,TRBJ2-5,TRBV5-6,ASSFPSGETQY
.,TRBJ2-1,TRBV5-1,ASSLAPPGQGYNEQF
.,TRBJ1-4,TRBV10-2,ASRLDSRNEKLF
.,TRBJ2-3,TRBV5-1,ASSRPDTLTDTQY
.,TRBJ2-7,TRBV6-6,ASSSPTLSSYEQY
.,TRBJ1-3,TRBV5-4,ASSFGLQGSGNTIY
.,TRBJ2-3,TRBV7-6,ASTRIGGESTDTQY
.,TRBJ1-2,TRBV7-8,ASSPTGGRYGYT
.,TRBJ2-5,TRBV7-2,ASSSRRDPGETQY
.,TRBJ2-1,TRBV9,ASSVGAGGGGNEQF
.,TRBJ1-6,TRBV4-2,ASSQTTGLHSPLH
few,TRBJ2-7,TRBV7-9,ASSLVEQGIYEQY
.,TRBJ2-5,TRBV27,ASSSGGVYQETQY
.,TRBJ1-6,TRBV7-9,ASSLAGQGGSPLH
.,TRBJ2-2,TRBV24-1,ATSVDTGELF
.,TRBJ1-1,TRBV18,ASSSDSRNTEAF
.,TRBJ2-5,TRBV5-1,ASGKGTSGTRETQY
.,TRBJ1-6,TRBV15,ATSRGSGRVDSPLH
.,TRBJ1-2,TRBV14,ASSQGLGPRRYT
.,TRBJ2-5,TRBV7-9,ASSFGQGPKTQY
.,TRBJ2-3,TRBV6-1,ASSAPRGTSGGFITDTQY
.,TRBJ1-6,TRBV19,ASSTGQGSNNSPLH
.,TRBJ2-1,TRBV15,ATSRDVSGGRHNEQF
.,TRBJ1-2,TRBV19,ASSATDYTNYGYT
.,TRBJ1-6,TRBV30,AWSAFSYNSPLH
few,TRBJ1-4,TRBV6-6,ASSRKSQVGRPNEKLF
.,TRBJ1-6,TRBV11-2,ASSLVTRFDSPLH
.,TRBJ2-7,TRBV6-5,ASSYSGQGGLEQY
.,TRBJ2-1,TRBV24-1,ATSDPGGQVYNEQF
.,TRBJ1-6,TRBV7-2,ASSLLGSYNSPLH
.,TRBJ2-4,TRBV5-1,ASRRTTGENIQY
once,TRBJ2-7,TRBV5-1,ASRRGTGSYEQY
.,TRBJ2-1,TRBV5-4,ASSLARGSYNEQF
.,TRBJ1-2,TRBV18,ASSPGGALDYGYT
.,TRBJ2-2,TRBV2,ASNRGGGAGELF
.,TRBJ2-7,TRBV4-3,ASSQGRTTGGYEQY
.,TRBJ2-2,TRBV5-1,ASSPGLAGGPLTGELF
.,TRBJ1-5,TRBV6-1,ASSDRQGGQPQH
once,TRBJ2-1,TRBV5-8,ANSEYNEQF